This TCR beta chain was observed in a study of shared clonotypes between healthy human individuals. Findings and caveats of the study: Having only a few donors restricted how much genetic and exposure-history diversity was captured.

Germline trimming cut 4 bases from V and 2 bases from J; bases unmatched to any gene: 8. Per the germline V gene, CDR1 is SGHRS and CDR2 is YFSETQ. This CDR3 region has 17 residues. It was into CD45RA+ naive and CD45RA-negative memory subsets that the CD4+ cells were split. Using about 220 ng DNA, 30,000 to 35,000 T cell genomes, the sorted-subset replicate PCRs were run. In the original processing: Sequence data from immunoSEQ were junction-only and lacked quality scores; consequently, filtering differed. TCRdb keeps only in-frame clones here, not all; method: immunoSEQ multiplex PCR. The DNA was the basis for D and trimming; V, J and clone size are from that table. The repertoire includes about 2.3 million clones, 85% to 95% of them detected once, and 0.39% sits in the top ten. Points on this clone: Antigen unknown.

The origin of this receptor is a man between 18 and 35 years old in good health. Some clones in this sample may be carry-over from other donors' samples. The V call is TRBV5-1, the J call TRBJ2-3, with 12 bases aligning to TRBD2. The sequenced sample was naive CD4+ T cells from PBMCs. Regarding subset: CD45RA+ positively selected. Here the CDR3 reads CASSPYLAGGITDTQYF. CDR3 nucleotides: TGCGCCAGCAGCCCGTATCTAGCGGGAGGGATCACAGATACGCAGTATTTT.